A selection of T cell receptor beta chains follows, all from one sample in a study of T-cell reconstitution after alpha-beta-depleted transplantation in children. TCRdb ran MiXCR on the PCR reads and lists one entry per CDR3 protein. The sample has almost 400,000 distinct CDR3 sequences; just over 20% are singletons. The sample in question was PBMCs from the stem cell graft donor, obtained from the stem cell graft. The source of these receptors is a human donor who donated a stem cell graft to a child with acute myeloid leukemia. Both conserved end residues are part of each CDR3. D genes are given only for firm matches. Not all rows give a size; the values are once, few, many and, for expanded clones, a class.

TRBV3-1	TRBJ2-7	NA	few	CASSHMQEQYF	TGTGCCAGCAGCCACATGCAGGAGCAGTACTTC
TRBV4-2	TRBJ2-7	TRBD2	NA	CASSPPSGRSHEQYF	TGTGCCAGCAGCCCCCCTAGCGGGAGGTCCCACGAGCAGTACTTC
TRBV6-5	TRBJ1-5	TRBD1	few	CASSYAGGGSNQPQHF	TGTGCCAGCAGTTACGCAGGGGGAGGGAGCAATCAGCCCCAGCATTTT
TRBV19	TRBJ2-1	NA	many	CASSMLGAAPYNEQFF	TGTGCCAGTAGTATGCTGGGGGCGGCCCCCTACAATGAGCAGTTCTTC
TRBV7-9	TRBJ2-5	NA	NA	CASSSSLWGREETQYF	TGTGCCAGCAGCTCCTCGCTGTGGGGCAGGGAAGAGACCCAGTACTTC
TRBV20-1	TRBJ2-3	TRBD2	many	CSARDLRQRLAGAVTDTQYF	TGCAGTGCTAGAGACCTCCGACAGCGACTAGCGGGAGCTGTAACAGATACGCAGTATTTT
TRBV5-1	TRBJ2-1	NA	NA	CASSFGAGLNEQFF	TGCGCCAGCAGCTTCGGGGCTGGTTTGAATGAGCAGTTCTTC
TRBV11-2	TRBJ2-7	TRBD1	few	CASSGPNERGLSPLEQYF	TGTGCCAGCAGTGGCCCAAATGAGAGGGGGCTAAGCCCTCTCGAGCAGTACTTC
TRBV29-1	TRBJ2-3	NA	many	CSIVTDTQYF	TGCAGCATCGTCACAGATACGCAGTATTTT
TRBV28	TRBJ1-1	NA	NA	CASSRQSDWNTEAFF	TGTGCCAGCAGCCGACAATCCGACTGGAACACTGAAGCTTTCTTT
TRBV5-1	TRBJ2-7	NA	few	CASNTPDYEQYF	TGCGCCAGCAATACACCGGACTACGAGCAGTACTTC